The entry below describes one TCR beta chain. What it binds is unknown. Libraries were prepared by immunoSEQ multiplex PCR; TCRdb keeps only in-frame clonotypes and omits some of them. The sample consists of more than 1,200,000 clones, approximately 98.5% of them appearing once. The entry originates in a study of shared clonotypes between healthy human individuals. Study-level points and caveats: Rarefaction exposed incomplete sorted-subset sequencing despite large depth. Enrolling few donors narrowed the genetic and exposure-history diversity that was represented.

Germline CDR1 is MGHRA and CDR2 is YSYEKL. The V end lost 6 bases, the J end lost 2 bases, and 14 bases lay between the germline ends. The CDR3 spans 16 residues. The V gene is TRBV4-1, the J gene TRBJ2-6, with D perhaps TRBD1 (6 bases). The clonotype originates from a man aged 30 to 39 in good health. Sequencing used naive CD4+ T cells sorted from blood. Subset of the sample: CD45RA+ positively selected. Here the CDR3 reads CASRDIRGAGANVLTF. The DNA for the CDR3 is TGCGCCAGCAGGGATATCAGGGGAGCTGGGGCCAACGTCCTGACTTTC.